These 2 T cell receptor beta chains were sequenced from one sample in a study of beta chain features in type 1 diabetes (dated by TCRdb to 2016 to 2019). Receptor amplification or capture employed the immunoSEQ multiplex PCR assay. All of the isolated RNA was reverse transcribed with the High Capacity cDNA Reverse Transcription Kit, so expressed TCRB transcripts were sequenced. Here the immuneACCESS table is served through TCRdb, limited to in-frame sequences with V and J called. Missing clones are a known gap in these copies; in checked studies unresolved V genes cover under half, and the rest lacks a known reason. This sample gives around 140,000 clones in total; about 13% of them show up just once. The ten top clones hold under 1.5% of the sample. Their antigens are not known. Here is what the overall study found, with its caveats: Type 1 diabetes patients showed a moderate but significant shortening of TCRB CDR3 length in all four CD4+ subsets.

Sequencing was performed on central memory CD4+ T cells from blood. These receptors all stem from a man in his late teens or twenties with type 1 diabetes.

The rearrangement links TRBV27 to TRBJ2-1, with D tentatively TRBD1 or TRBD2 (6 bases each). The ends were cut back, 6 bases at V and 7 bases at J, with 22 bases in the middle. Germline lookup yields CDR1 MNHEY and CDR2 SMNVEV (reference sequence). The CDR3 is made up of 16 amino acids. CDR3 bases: TGTGCCAGCAGCTCCCCGGGCAGGGGAGGTGGAAATGAGCAGTTCTTC. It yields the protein CASSSPGRGGGNEQFF.

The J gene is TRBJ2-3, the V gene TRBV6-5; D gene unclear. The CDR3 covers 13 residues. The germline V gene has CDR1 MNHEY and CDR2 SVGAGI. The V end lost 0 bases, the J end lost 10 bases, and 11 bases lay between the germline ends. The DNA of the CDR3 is TGTGCCAGCAGTTACTCGAGTGGCCCCCCGCAGTATTTT. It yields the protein CASSYSSGPPQYF.